Sequencing of this T cell receptor beta chain was carried out in a study of shared clonotypes between healthy human individuals. Overall study results and limits: Relative to clonotypes present in all four donors, those not shared had lower generation probabilities. For sorted subsets, rarefaction showed incomplete sequencing despite large depth.

V dropped 4 bases and J dropped 4 bases, with 8 bases sitting between them. The CDR3 spans 12 residues. CDR1 and CDR2 (germline): MNHNS, SASEGT. Measured with immunoSEQ multiplex PCR; TCRdb has only the in-frame clones, and not every one. The data contain 1,500,000 or so clones, 97% to 99% of them singletons. Regarding this clone: Antigen specificity is unknown.

Sequencing input: naive CD4+ T cells sorted from blood. Described subset: CD45RA+ positively selected. The origin of this receptor is a man aged 30 to 45 in good health. The rearrangement uses TRBV6-1 and TRBJ2-7; D call uncertain. The CDR3 DNA reads as TGTGCCAGCAGTGCTACAGAGTACGAGCAGTACTTC. It codes for CASSATEYEQYF.